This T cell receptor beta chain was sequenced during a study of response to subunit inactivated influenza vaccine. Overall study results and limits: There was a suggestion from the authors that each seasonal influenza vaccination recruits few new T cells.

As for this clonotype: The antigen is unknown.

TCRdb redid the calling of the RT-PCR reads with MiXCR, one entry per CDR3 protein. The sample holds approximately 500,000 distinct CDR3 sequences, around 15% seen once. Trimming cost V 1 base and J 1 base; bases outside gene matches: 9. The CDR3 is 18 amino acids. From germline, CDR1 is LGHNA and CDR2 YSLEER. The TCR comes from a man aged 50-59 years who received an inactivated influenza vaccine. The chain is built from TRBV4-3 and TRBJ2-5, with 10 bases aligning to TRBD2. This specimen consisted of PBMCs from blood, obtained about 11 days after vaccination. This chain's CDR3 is CASSQAVPLAGAQETQYF. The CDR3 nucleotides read TGCGCCAGCAGCCAAGCCGTTCCGCTAGCGGGGGCCCAAGAGACCCAGTACTTC.